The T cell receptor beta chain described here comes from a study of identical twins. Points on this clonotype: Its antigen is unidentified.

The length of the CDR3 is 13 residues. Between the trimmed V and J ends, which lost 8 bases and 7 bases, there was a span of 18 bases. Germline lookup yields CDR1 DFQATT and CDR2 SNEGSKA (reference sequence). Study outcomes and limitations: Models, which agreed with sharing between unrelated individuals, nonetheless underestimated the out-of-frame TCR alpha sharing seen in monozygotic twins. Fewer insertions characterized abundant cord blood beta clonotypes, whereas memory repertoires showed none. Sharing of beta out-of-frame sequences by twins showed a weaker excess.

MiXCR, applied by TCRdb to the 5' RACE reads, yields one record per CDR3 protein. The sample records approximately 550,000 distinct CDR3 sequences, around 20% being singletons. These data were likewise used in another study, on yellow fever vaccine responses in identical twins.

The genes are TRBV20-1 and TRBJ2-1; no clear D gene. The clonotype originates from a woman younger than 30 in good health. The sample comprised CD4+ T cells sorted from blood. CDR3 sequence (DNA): TGCAGTCCCTCAGTCCGAGGTGTGAATGAGCAGTTCTTC. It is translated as CSPSVRGVNEQFF.